The present T cell receptor (beta chain) was sequenced within a study of OX40 agonist ivuxolimab in advanced cancers. Study-level background: Patients were given ivuxolimab, an antibody that agonizes OX40 (CD134). Study-wide points: Clonal expansion by week 6 occurred in CD4+ and CD8+ blood T cells (at 0.1 to 3.0 mg/kg).

V was shortened by 0 bases and J by 3 bases, with 11 bases between the two germline ends. This CDR3 is 14 amino acids long. The germline CDR1 and CDR2 sequences are SQVTM and ANQGSEA. As concerns this clone: Its antigen remains unknown.

Generated by immunoSEQ multiplex PCR, the TCRdb table keeps only in-frame clones and is missing some. The sample contains tens of thousands of clones, roughly nine tenths of which appear only once. The rearrangement links TRBV29-1 to TRBJ1-2, with no clear D. This TCR derives from an adult with an advanced solid tumor such as melanoma, head and neck, liver or kidney cancer. The sequenced sample was CD4+ or CD8+ T cells sorted from blood, obtained in a trial of the OX40 agonist ivuxolimab. The CDR3 loop reads CSVEDSRAYYGYTF. The DNA for the CDR3 is TGCAGCGTTGAAGATTCCAGAGCTTACTATGGCTACACCTTC.